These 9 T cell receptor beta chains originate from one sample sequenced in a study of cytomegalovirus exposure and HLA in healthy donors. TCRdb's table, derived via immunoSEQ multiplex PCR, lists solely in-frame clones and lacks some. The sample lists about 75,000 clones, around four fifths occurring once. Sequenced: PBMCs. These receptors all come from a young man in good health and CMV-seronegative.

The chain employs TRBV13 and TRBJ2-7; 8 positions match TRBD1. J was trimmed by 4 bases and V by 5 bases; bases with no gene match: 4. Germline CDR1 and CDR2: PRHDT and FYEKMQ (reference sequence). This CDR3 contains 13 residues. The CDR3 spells CASSMGQEYEQYF. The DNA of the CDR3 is TGTGCCAGCAGCATGGGACAGGAATACGAGCAGTACTTC.

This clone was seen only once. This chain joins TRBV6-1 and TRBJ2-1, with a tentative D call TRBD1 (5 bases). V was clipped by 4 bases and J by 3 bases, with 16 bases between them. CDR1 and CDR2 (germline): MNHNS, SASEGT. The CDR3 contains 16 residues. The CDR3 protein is CASSGRLPGLYNEQFF. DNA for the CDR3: TGTGCCAGCAGTGGAAGACTGCCAGGGCTCTACAATGAGCAGTTCTTC.

The CDR3 coding sequence is TGTGCCAGCCACCGGACAGGGGGGATGAACACTGAAGCTTTCTTT. Its translation: CASHRTGGMNTEAFF. The chain links TRBV6-5 to TRBJ1-1; TRBD1 matches 10 bases. V was pared by 8 bases and J by 0 bases, with 6 bases of the junction left unmatched. The length of the CDR3 is 15 residues. CDR1 is MNHEY and CDR2 is SVGAGI in the germline V gene.

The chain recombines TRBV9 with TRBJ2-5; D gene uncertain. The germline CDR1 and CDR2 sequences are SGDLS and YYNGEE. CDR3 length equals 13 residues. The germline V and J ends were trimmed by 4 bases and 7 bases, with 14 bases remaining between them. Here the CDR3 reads CASSPRLGGTQYF. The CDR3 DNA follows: TGTGCCAGCAGCCCAAGACTGGGTGGGACCCAGTACTTC.

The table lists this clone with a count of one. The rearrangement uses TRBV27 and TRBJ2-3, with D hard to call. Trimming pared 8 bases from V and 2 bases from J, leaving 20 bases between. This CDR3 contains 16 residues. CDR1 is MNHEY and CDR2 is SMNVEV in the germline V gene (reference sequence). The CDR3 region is CASRRIGGVLTDTQYF. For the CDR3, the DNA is TGTGCCAGCCGTAGGATCGGCGGCGTACTCACAGATACGCAGTATTTT.

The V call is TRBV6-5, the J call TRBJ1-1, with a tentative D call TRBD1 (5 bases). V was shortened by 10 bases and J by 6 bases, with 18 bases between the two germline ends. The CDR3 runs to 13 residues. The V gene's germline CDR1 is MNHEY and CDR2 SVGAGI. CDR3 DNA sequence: TGTGCCACCTATTATTCAGGGTCCGCTGAAGCTTTCTTT. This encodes CATYYSGSAEAFF.

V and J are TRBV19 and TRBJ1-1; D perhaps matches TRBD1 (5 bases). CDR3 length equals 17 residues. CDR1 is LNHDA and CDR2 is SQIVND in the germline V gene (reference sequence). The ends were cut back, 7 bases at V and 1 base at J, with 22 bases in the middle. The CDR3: CASTPGKTLTGNTEAFF. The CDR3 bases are TGTGCCAGTACTCCAGGGAAAACTTTGACGGGGAACACTGAAGCTTTCTTT.

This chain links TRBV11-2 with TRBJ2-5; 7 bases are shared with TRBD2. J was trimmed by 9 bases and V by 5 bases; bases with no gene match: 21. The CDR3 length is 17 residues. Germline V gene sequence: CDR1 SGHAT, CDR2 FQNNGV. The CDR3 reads CASSPNRGVTVGRSQYF. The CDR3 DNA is TGTGCCAGCAGCCCCAACCGGGGGGTTACTGTGGGGAGGTCCCAGTACTTC. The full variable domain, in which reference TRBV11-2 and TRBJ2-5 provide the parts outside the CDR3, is EAGVAQSPRYKIIEKRQSVAFWCNPISGHATLYWYQQILGQGPKLLIQFQNNGVVDDSQLPKDRFSAERLKGVDSTLKIQPAKLEDSAVYLCASSPNRGVTVGRSQYFGPGTRLLVL.

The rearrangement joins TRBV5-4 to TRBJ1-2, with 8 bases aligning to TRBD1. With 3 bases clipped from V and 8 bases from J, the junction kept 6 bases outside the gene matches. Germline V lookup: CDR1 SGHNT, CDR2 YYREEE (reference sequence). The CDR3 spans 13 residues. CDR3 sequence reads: CASSSTGVGGYTF. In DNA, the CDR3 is TGTGCCAGCAGCTCGACAGGGGTTGGAGGCTACACCTTC.